The 14 T cell receptor beta chains below come from one sample, sequenced in a study of naive and memory T cell subsets (dated by TCRdb to between 2016 and 2019). The library was made by 5' RACE. Sequenced on an Illumina MiSeq. The ligated cDNA was amplified in four rounds of PCR with nested alpha and beta constant region primers together with the SP2 primer. TCRdb reran the public reads through fastp at Q25 and MiXCR, keeping productive beta chains. Rows merge per CDR3 protein into single entries with the most common DNA and genes. The sample yields about 62,000 distinct CDR3 sequences; 8% were counted once. The leading ten clones occupy about 19% of the sample. Using 3' ligation of a UMI-containing oligonucleotide to TCR cDNA, the study laid out a robust and sensitive protocol to amplify, sequence and analyze TCRs. The receptors originated from a female donor in good health.

This chain links TRBV5-1 with TRBJ2-1; 7 bases are shared with TRBD1. From germline, CDR1 is SGHRS and CDR2 YFSETQ. This CDR3 region has 17 residues. The V gene end was trimmed by 1 base and the J gene end by 9 bases; junction bases not matched to a gene: 16. As DNA, the CDR3 is TGCGCCAGCAGCTTGCGGCCTAGGGGCACAGGGGTATTTGAGCAGTTCTTC. Amino acid sequence: CASSLRPRGTGVFEQFF.

In its sample, this clonotype was seen a few times. The V call is TRBV27, the J call TRBJ2-7, with D perhaps assigned TRBD1 or TRBD2 (6 bases each). V lost 3 bases and J lost 2, with 14 bases in between. Germline V lookup: CDR1 MNHEY, CDR2 SMNVEV (reference sequence). CDR3 length equals 15 residues. CDR3 sequence reads: CASSFRIGGPYEQYF. CDR3 in DNA: TGTGCCAGCAGTTTTCGGATCGGGGGCCCCTACGAGCAGTACTTC.

This chain links TRBV20-1 with TRBJ1-1; D might be TRBD1 (5 bases). The CDR3 is 17 residues long. V gave up 0 bases and J gave up 1 base, with 18 bases separating them. From germline, CDR1 is DFQATT and CDR2 SNEGSKA (reference sequence). CDR3 DNA sequence: TGCAGTGCTAGAGAGGCTTGGGGGGAGTTTGGGAACACTGAAGCTTTCTTT. As protein: CSAREAWGEFGNTEAFF.

In its sample, this clonotype was seen a few times. The chain recombines TRBV29-1 with TRBJ2-3, with D tentatively TRBD2 (6 bases). Germline CDR1 is SQVTM and CDR2 is ANQGSEA. V was pared by 3 bases and J by 1 base, with 14 bases between. This CDR3 has 15 amino acids. The CDR3 DNA follows: TGCAGCGTTGACGGGCAGGACTATCGCACAGATACGCAGTATTTT. This encodes CSVDGQDYRTDTQYF.

In its sample, this clonotype was seen many times. The chain joins TRBV7-9 to TRBJ1-2, with D possibly matching TRBD1 (6 bases). V lost 3 bases to trimming and J lost 7 bases, with 21 bases between them. The germline CDR1 and CDR2 sequences are SEHNR and FQNEAQ (reference sequence). This CDR3 has 16 residues. Here the CDR3 reads CASSLSHIPMGAGYTF. CDR3 bases: TGTGCCAGCAGCTTGAGTCATATCCCGATGGGGGCTGGCTACACCTTC.

This clonotype was seen many times. The CDR3 DNA is TGTGCCAGCAGCCAAGAGGCGATCTTAATTGTGGTAGCGGGAGTAAACGAGCAGTACTTC. Translated, it gives CASSQEAILIVVAGVNEQYF. This chain uses TRBV14 with TRBJ2-7; 9 bases match TRBD2. From germline, CDR1 is SGHDN and CDR2 FVKESK. CDR3 length: 20 residues. V shed 0 bases, J shed 5 bases, and the junction held 20 bases outside the gene matches.

This clonotype was recorded many times. V gene TRBV2 combines with J gene TRBJ2-1; 10 bases line up with TRBD2. Looked up from germline, CDR1 is SNHLY and CDR2 is FYNNEI. V lost 4 bases to trimming and J lost 3 bases; unmatched junction nucleotides: 3. The CDR3 sequence is 15 residues long. The CDR3 DNA follows: TGTGCCAGCAGTGGACTAGCGGGCAACTACAATGAGCAGTTCTTC. As protein: CASSGLAGNYNEQFF.

In its sample, this clonotype was seen many times. This rearrangement joins TRBV6-5 to TRBJ2-5; D is possibly TRBD1 (5 bases). Trimming pared 5 bases from V and 4 bases from J, leaving 8 bases between. This CDR3 comprises 12 residues. CDR1 is MNHEY and CDR2 is SVGAGI in the germline V gene. The DNA of the CDR3 is TGTGCCAGCAGTAGCCAGGGAGAGACCCAGTACTTC. Residues: CASSSQGETQYF.

This clonotype was observed a handful of times. V usage is TRBV27 and J usage is TRBJ2-2, with D hard to call. The CDR3 length is 15 residues. Germline V gives CDR1 MNHEY, CDR2 SMNVEV (reference sequence). V dropped 2 bases and J dropped 1 base, with 8 bases sitting between them. CDR3 DNA: TGTGCCAGCAGTTTAAGTGTTCTGAACACCGGGGAGCTGTTTTTT. Residues: CASSLSVLNTGELFF.

The chain has TRBV2 and TRBJ1-1, with no clear D. CDR3 length equals 15 residues. Germline V lookup: CDR1 SNHLY, CDR2 FYNNEI. V was cut by 1 base and J by 7 bases, with 16 bases left in between. The CDR3 is CASSEVGQRLSEAFF. The CDR3 DNA reads as TGTGCCAGCAGTGAAGTGGGTCAAAGGTTGAGTGAAGCTTTCTTT.

This clonotype was picked up many times. This chain uses TRBV20-1 with TRBJ2-7; TRBD1 aligns across 7 bases. Germline lookup yields CDR1 DFQATT and CDR2 SNEGSKA (reference sequence). This CDR3 is built from 14 residues. After removal of 0 bases from V and 3 bases from J, the junction contained 5 bases not matched to a gene. DNA of the CDR3: TGCAGTGCTAGAGATCCGACAGGGTACTACGAGCAGTACTTC. This sequence encodes CSARDPTGYYEQYF.

This clonotype was counted at least ten times. The chain uses TRBV12-3 or TRBV12-4 and TRBJ1-5; D is unclear. This CDR3 region has 12 residues. V was shortened by 3 bases and J by 6 bases, with 6 bases between the two germline ends. DNA for the CDR3: TGTGCCAGCAGTTTCGAGGGTCAGCCCCAGCATTTT. This translates into CASSFEGQPQHF.

The rearrangement links TRBV20-1 to TRBJ2-3; no definite D call. With 0 bases removed from V and 2 bases from J, the gap between germline ends came to 9 bases. The CDR3 is 14 amino acids. Germline CDR1 reads DFQATT; CDR2 reads SNEGSKA (reference sequence). Here the CDR3 DNA reads TGCAGTGCTAGAGACCCTGATACCACAGATACGCAGTATTTT. Protein product: CSARDPDTTDTQYF.

V gene TRBV6-1 combines with J gene TRBJ1-1; D gene unclear. Trimming left V 2 bases short and J 0 bases short, with 13 bases between. The CDR3 runs 16 residues. The germline V gene encodes CDR1 MNHNS and CDR2 SASEGT. The DNA for the CDR3 is TGTGCCAGCAGTGAATCCGTCAACCCTATGAACACTGAAGCTTTCTTT. This translates into CASSESVNPMNTEAFF.